This is a list of T cell receptor beta chains from one sample in a study of T-cell memory formation after mild COVID-19. Each CDR3 protein is one row after TCRdb ran MiXCR on the 5' RACE reads. The sample records about 140,000 distinct CDR3 sequences, 11% to 15% being singletons. The sample comprised PBMCs or a T cell subset sorted from them (not recorded which). These receptors all stem from an adult woman who had mild COVID-19 (a few samples of this study predate the infection). Cell type and time point are not known. Both conserved end residues are part of each CDR3. Each record gives: V gene, D gene, clone size, J gene, CDR3 protein, CDR3 DNA. A D gene is named only where the DNA matches it firmly. The size field is filled for only some rows; it gives once, few, many or a size class.

>TRBV3-1|NA|NA|TRBJ2-7
CASSHPGEYEQYF
TGTGCCAGCAGCCACCCGGGGGAATACGAGCAGTACTTC
>TRBV6-6|TRBD1|many|TRBJ1-1
CASSKPGQGNTEAFF
TGTGCCAGCAGTAAGCCGGGACAGGGTAACACTGAAGCTTTCTTT
>TRBV19|TRBD2|few|TRBJ2-1
CASSMSGVPHNEQFF
TGTGCCAGTAGTATGAGCGGGGTCCCCCACAATGAGCAGTTCTTC
>TRBV7-3|TRBD2|NA|TRBJ2-7
CASSFDGTSGNYEQYF
TGTGCCAGCAGCTTTGATGGGACTAGCGGGAACTACGAGCAGTACTTC
>TRBV6-4|NA|few|TRBJ1-2
CASSEGQEGYGYTF
TGTGCCAGCAGTGAAGGGCAGGAAGGATATGGCTACACCTTC
>TRBV6-5|TRBD2|NA|TRBJ2-1
CASSYGVGTTLSSYNEQFF
TGTGCCAGCAGTTACGGGGTCGGGACTACCCTTAGCTCCTACAATGAGCAGTTCTTC
>TRBV14|NA|NA|TRBJ2-7
CASSQPMDRGGEQYF
TGTGCCAGCAGCCAACCGATGGACAGAGGCGGCGAGCAGTACTTC
>TRBV29-1|NA|few|TRBJ2-1
CSVPGASRTNNEQFF
TGCAGCGTTCCCGGGGCCAGCAGAACGAACAATGAGCAGTTCTTC
>TRBV7-8|NA|NA|TRBJ1-5
CASSLAGPRVPSNQPQHF
TGTGCCAGCAGCTTAGCGGGACCGAGAGTACCTAGCAATCAGCCCCAGCATTTT
>TRBV7-2|NA|few|TRBJ2-3
CASSLAGLSDTQYF
TGTGCCAGCAGCTTAGCGGGCCTTTCAGATACGCAGTATTTT
>TRBV29-1|TRBD1|NA|TRBJ1-1
CSVSTGMNTEAFF
TGCAGCGTTTCGACAGGGATGAACACTGAAGCTTTCTTT
>TRBV10-3|NA|many|TRBJ2-7
CAISEWDRTYEQYF
TGTGCCATCAGTGAGTGGGATAGGACTTACGAGCAGTACTTC
>TRBV30|TRBD1|NA|TRBJ2-5
CAWREGTGETQYF
TGTGCCTGGAGAGAAGGGACAGGGGAGACCCAGTACTTC
>TRBV20-1|TRBD2|many|TRBJ2-1
CSASGGADYNEQFF
TGCAGTGCTAGCGGGGGGGCCGACTACAATGAGCAGTTCTTC
>TRBV27|TRBD1|NA|TRBJ2-7
CATTPTGFGEQYF
TGTGCCACCACACCGACAGGGTTCGGCGAGCAGTACTTC
>TRBV27|TRBD1|many|TRBJ2-7
CASSVTSGTGVSYEQYF
TGTGCCAGCAGTGTTACTTCCGGGACAGGGGTCTCCTACGAGCAGTACTTC
>TRBV12-3/TRBV12-4|NA|few|TRBJ2-7
CASSLSEGPRMVEQYF
TGTGCCAGCAGTTTATCCGAAGGGCCCAGGATGGTCGAGCAGTACTTC
>TRBV7-8|TRBD2|few|TRBJ2-3
CASSLALTSEHTQYF
TGTGCCAGCAGCTTAGCGTTGACTAGCGAACATACGCAGTATTTT
>TRBV4-1|NA|many|TRBJ1-1
CASSQDWGGSNTEAFF
TGCGCCAGCAGCCAAGATTGGGGAGGATCGAACACTGAAGCTTTCTTT
>TRBV20-1|NA|few|TRBJ2-1
CSAPRAGNEQFF
TGCAGTGCCCCCCGGGCAGGTAATGAGCAGTTCTTC
>TRBV9|TRBD1|many|TRBJ2-7
CASSSNRDRGIREQYF
TGTGCCAGCAGCTCCAACCGGGACAGGGGGATCCGCGAGCAGTACTTC
>TRBV28|TRBD2|NA|TRBJ2-1
CASRLAAYNEQFF
TGTGCCAGCAGACTAGCGGCTTACAATGAGCAGTTCTTC
>TRBV19|TRBD1|few|TRBJ1-5
CASTPGGDYQPQHF
TGTGCCAGTACCCCAGGGGGGGACTATCAGCCCCAGCATTTT
>TRBV4-3|TRBD2|few|TRBJ2-3
CASSQTVAGASTDTQYF
TGCGCCAGCAGCCAAACAGTGGCGGGAGCTAGCACAGATACGCAGTATTTT
>TRBV6-5|NA|few|TRBJ2-1
CASSYGYNEQFF
TGTGCCAGCAGTTACGGTTACAATGAGCAGTTCTTC
>TRBV12-3/TRBV12-4|NA|NA|TRBJ2-1
CASSLTRVEQFF
TGTGCCAGCAGTCTCACCCGGGTTGAGCAGTTCTTC
>TRBV5-1|NA|few|TRBJ1-2
CASSFAPLSYGYTF
TGCGCCAGCAGTTTTGCCCCGCTAAGCTATGGCTACACCTTC
>TRBV24-1|TRBD1|few|TRBJ2-1
CATSGIDRAINEQFF
TGTGCCACCAGTGGGATAGACAGGGCCATTAATGAGCAGTTCTTC
>TRBV10-3|NA|few|TRBJ2-2
CAIAQGSGELFF
TGTGCCATTGCACAGGGATCCGGGGAGCTGTTTTTT
>TRBV24-1|NA|NA|TRBJ2-3
CATSDLYTSSTDTQYF
TGTGCCACCAGTGATTTGTATACTAGCTCAACAGATACGCAGTATTTT
>TRBV29-1|TRBD2|NA|TRBJ2-2
CSDGPVIWGLAGAANTGELFF
TGCAGCGACGGGCCGGTAATCTGGGGGCTAGCGGGGGCCGCGAACACCGGGGAGCTGTTTTTT
>TRBV6-6|NA|NA|TRBJ2-7
CASSDGRSYEQYF
TGTGCCAGCAGCGACGGCCGCTCCTACGAGCAGTACTTC
>TRBV7-9|TRBD2|many|TRBJ2-1
CASSPLAGVGDEQFF
TGTGCCAGCAGCCCACTAGCGGGAGTTGGGGATGAGCAGTTCTTC
>TRBV7-8|TRBD2|many|TRBJ2-3
CASSLGAGGPADTQYF
TGTGCCAGCAGCTTGGGGGCGGGAGGGCCGGCAGATACGCAGTATTTT
>TRBV5-5|NA|NA|TRBJ1-5
CASSLVSGDQPQHF
TGTGCCAGCAGCTTGGTTTCAGGGGATCAGCCCCAGCATTTT
>TRBV7-6|NA|NA|TRBJ2-3
CASSLVRPTDTQYF
TGTGCCAGCAGCTTAGTTAGACCCACAGATACGCAGTATTTT
>TRBV5-1|NA|few|TRBJ1-4
CASSPHPRVSVEKLFF
TGCGCCAGCAGCCCGCACCCGCGGGTTTCCGTTGAAAAACTGTTTTTT
>TRBV20-1|NA|many|TRBJ1-2
CSARDPTARPGLITTF
TGCAGTGCTAGAGATCCCACTGCTAGACCGGGACTAATCACCACCTTC
>TRBV5-1|NA|NA|TRBJ1-5
CARIVRERLGNQPQHF
TGCGCCAGAATAGTCAGGGAAAGGTTGGGCAATCAGCCCCAGCATTTT
>TRBV10-3|NA|NA|TRBJ1-1
CASGDTEAFF
TGTGCCAGTGGTGACACTGAAGCTTTCTTT
>TRBV11-2|TRBD2|few|TRBJ2-1
CASSLVAGVSYNEQFF
TGTGCCAGCAGCTTAGTCGCGGGGGTCTCCTACAATGAGCAGTTCTTC
>TRBV7-2|TRBD2|few|TRBJ2-1
CASSSLGLVSGEQFF
TGTGCCAGCAGCTCCCTTGGACTAGTCAGCGGTGAGCAGTTCTTC
>TRBV15|NA|few|TRBJ1-1
CATSREENTEAFF
TGTGCCACCAGCAGAGAGGAGAACACTGAAGCTTTCTTT
>TRBV2|NA|NA|TRBJ2-5
CASSEARTDARLF
TGTGCCAGCAGTGAAGCCAGGACAGACGCCAGGCTTTTT
>TRBV29-1|NA|NA|TRBJ2-7
CSVLRDGAYEQYF
TGCAGCGTACTCCGGGACGGTGCTTACGAGCAGTACTTC
>TRBV29-1|TRBD1|NA|TRBJ1-2
CSVAGGTGTLGYTF
TGCAGCGTTGCGGGGGGGACAGGGACCTTGGGCTACACCTTC
>TRBV14|NA|NA|TRBJ2-7
CASSPWQSYEQYF
TGTGCCAGCAGCCCTTGGCAGTCCTACGAGCAGTACTTC
>TRBV4-2|TRBD2|many|TRBJ2-5
CASSLEASWGGGAETQYF
TGTGCCAGCAGCCTGGAGGCCTCGTGGGGCGGGGGGGCGGAGACCCAGTACTTC
>TRBV5-3|TRBD2|NA|TRBJ2-5
CARSPRVAGETQYF
TGTGCCAGAAGCCCCCGTGTAGCGGGAGAGACCCAGTACTTC